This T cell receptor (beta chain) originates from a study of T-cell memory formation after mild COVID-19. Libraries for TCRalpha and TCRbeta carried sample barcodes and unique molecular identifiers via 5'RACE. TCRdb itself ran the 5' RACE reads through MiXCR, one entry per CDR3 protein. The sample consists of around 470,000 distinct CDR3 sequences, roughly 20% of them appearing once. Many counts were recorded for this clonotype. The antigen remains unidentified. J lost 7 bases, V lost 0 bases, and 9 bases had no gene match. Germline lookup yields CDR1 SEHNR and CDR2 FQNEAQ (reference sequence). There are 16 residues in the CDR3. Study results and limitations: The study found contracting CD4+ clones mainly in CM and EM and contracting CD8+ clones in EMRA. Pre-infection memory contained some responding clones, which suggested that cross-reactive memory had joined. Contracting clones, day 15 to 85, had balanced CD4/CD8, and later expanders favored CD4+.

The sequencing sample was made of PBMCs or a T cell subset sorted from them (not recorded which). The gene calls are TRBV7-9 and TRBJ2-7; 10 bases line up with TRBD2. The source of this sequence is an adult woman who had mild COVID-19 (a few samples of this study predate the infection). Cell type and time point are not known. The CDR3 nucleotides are TGTGCCAGCAGCTTAGCCTCTCCAGCGGGAGGGCATGAGCAGTACTTC. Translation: CASSLASPAGGHEQYF.